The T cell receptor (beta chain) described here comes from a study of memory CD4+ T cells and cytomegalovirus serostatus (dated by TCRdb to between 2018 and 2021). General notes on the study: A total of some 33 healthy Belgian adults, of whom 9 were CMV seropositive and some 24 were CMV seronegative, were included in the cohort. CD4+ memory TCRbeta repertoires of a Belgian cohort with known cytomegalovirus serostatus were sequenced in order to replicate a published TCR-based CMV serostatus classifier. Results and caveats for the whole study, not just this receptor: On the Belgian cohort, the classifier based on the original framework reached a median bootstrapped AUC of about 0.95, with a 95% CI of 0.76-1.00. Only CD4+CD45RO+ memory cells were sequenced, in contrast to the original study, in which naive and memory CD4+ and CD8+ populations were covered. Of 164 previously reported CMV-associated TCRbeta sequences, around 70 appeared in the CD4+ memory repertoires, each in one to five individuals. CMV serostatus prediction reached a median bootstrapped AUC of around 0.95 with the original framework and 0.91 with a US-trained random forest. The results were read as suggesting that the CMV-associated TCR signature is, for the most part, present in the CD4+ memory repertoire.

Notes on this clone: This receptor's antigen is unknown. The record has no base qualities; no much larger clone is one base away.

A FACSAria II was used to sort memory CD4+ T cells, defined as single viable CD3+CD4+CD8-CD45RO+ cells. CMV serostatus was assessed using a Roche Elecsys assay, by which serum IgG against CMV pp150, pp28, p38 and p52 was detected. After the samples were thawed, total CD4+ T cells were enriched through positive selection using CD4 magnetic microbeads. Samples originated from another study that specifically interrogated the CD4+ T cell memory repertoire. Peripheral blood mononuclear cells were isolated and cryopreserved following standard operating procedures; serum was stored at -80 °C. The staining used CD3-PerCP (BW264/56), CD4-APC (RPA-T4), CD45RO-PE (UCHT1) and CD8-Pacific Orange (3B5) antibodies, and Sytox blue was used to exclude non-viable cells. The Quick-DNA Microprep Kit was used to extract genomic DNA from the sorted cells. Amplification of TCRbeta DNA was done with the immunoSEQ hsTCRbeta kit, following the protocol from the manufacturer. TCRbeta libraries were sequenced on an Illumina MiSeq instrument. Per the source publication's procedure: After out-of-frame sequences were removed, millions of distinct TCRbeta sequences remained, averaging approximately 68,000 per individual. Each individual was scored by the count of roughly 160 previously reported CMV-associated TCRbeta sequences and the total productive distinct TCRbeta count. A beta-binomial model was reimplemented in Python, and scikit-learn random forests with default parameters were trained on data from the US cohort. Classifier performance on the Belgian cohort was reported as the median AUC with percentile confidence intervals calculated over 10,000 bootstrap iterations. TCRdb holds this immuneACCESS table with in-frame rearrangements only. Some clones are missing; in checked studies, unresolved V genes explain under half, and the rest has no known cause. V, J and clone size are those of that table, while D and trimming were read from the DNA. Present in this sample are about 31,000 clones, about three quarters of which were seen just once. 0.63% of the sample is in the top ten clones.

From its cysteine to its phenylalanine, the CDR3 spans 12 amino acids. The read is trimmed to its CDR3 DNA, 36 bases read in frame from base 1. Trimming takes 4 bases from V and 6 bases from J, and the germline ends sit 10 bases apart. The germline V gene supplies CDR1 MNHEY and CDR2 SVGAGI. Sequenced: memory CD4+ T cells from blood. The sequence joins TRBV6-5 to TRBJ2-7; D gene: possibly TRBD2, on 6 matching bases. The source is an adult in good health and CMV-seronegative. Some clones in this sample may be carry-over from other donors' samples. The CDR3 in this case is CASSSLGGEQYF. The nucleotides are TGTGCCAGCAGTTCCCTGGGGGGCGAGCAGTACTTC.